The 30 T cell receptor beta chains listed next were all sequenced from one sample in a study of cytomegalovirus exposure and HLA in healthy donors. The PCR ran on 60 Vbeta and 13 Jbeta primers. TCRdb's table, derived via immunoSEQ multiplex PCR, lists solely in-frame clones and lacks some. The sample has about 160,000 clones; approximately 80% are singletons. Sequenced input: PBMCs. These receptors were taken from a woman under 30 in good health and CMV-seronegative.

CDR3 in amino acids: CASSPHGGERSPLHF. The CDR3 bases are TGTGCCAGCTCACCACACGGGGGAGAACGGTCACCCCTCCACTTT. The rearrangement joins TRBV18 to TRBJ1-6; a weak D match, TRBD1 (5 bases). V lost 1 base and J lost 10, with 14 bases in between. This CDR3 spans 15 amino acids. Germline values: CDR1 KGHSH, CDR2 LQKENI.

The J gene is TRBJ2-2, the V gene TRBV18, with unresolved D. Trimming took off 3 bases at V and 6 bases at J, with 17 bases between the two ends. Germline V gene data show CDR1 as KGHSH and CDR2 as LQKENI. The CDR3 spans 16 residues. The CDR3 region is CASSPRSLAYAGELFF. CDR3 bases: TGTGCCAGCTCACCCAGGTCTCTGGCGTATGCCGGGGAGCTGTTTTTT.

The chain recombines TRBV27 with TRBJ2-7; 9 nucleotides line up with TRBD1. With V trimmed by 6 bases and J by 6 bases, 3 bases remained unmatched. CDR1 and CDR2 from the germline V gene are MNHEY and SMNVEV (reference sequence). This CDR3 has 12 amino acids. CDR3 sequence reads: CASRDRGFEQYF. CDR3 coding DNA: TGTGCCAGCAGGGACAGGGGATTCGAGCAGTACTTC.

The chain is built from TRBV5-1 and TRBJ2-7; a possible D gene is TRBD1 (5 bases). Per the germline V gene, CDR1 is SGHRS and CDR2 is YFSETQ. The CDR3 is 15 amino acids. V shed 2 bases and J shed 7 bases, with 19 bases lying between them. For the CDR3, the DNA is TGCGCCAGCAGCTTTTCAGGGATATCAGGTGGTGAGCAGTACTTC. It codes for CASSFSGISGGEQYF.

This clone was seen only once. The V gene is TRBV28, the J gene TRBJ1-2, with TRBD1 identical over 8 bases. In germline, CDR1 is MDHEN, CDR2 SYDVKM. The CDR3 consists of 19 residues. Unmatched junction bases numbered 18, after V lost 4 bases and J lost 2 bases. The CDR3 nucleotides are TGTGCCAGCAGTTCCCCGGTTGGGTCAGGGGGCGGAGGCAACTATGGCTACACCTTC. This encodes CASSSPVGSGGGGNYGYTF.

This chain links TRBV5-1 with TRBJ1-4; D not resolved. Trimming left V 4 bases short and J 8 bases short, with 12 bases between. The germline CDR1 and CDR2 sequences are SGHRS and YFSETQ. The CDR3 totals 13 residues. This CDR3 is CASSPWAGEKLFF. CDR3 nucleotide sequence: TGCGCCAGCAGCCCTTGGGCGGGGGAAAAACTGTTTTTT.

This rearrangement joins TRBV9 to TRBJ1-4; 11 nucleotides agree with TRBD1. Losses at the gene ends were 4 bases for V and 10 bases for J; bases not matched to a gene: 6. Germline V lookup: CDR1 SGDLS, CDR2 YYNGEE. The CDR3 spans 14 residues. Written as DNA, the CDR3 is TGTGCCAGCAGCCCTGGGACAGGGGGAAGAAAACTGTTTTTT. Translating gives CASSPGTGGRKLFF.

The chain uses TRBV11-3 and TRBJ1-1; D gene ambiguous. The CDR3 consists of 15 residues. The germline V gene has CDR1 SGHNT and CDR2 YENEEA. V was cut by 5 bases and J by 0 bases, with 13 bases left in between. The CDR3, as DNA: TGTGCCAGCAGCCGTGTCCCGGAGATGAACACTGAAGCTTTCTTT. This gives the protein CASSRVPEMNTEAFF.

V is TRBV5-5 and J is TRBJ1-5, with 7 bases that match TRBD1. The CDR3 is 14 amino acids. V shed 2 bases and J 2 bases; nucleotides not matched to a gene: 1. Germline V gives CDR1 SGHKS, CDR2 YYEKEE (reference sequence). The CDR3 loop is CASSFTGGNQPQHF. The CDR3 nucleotides are TGTGCCAGCAGCTTTACAGGGGGCAATCAGCCCCAGCATTTT. The entire variable domain, with the rest obtained from reference TRBV5-5 and TRBJ1-5, is as follows: DAGVTQSPTHLIKTRGQQVTLRCSPISGHKSVSWYQQVLGQGPQFIFQYYEKEERGRGNFPDRFSARQFPNYSSELNVNALLLGDSALYLCASSFTGGNQPQHFGDGTRLSIL.

This clone showed up just once. This chain connects TRBV5-3 to TRBJ1-6, with D hard to call. TRBV5-3 is placed among ORFs of uncertain function. V lost 4 bases, J lost 2 bases, and 16 bases lay in between. There are 17 residues in the CDR3. The CDR3 loop is CARSARPRHTYNSPLHF. The DNA for the CDR3 is TGTGCCAGAAGCGCCCGACCCAGGCACACCTATAATTCACCCCTCCACTTT.

The CDR3 loop is CASSVGSIEGKAFF. The CDR3 DNA reads as TGTGCCAGCAGCGTGGGTTCAATTGAGGGTAAAGCTTTCTTT. The V and J genes are TRBV9 and TRBJ1-1; no clear D. CDR3 size: 14 residues. The germline V gene encodes CDR1 SGDLS and CDR2 YYNGEE. V was shortened by 2 bases and J by 9 bases, with 17 bases between the two germline ends.

The chain has TRBV7-2 and TRBJ1-6; 7 positions agree with TRBD1. V lost 5 bases and J lost 8; bases outside the gene matches: 9. The CDR3 has 15 residues. Germline V gene data show CDR1 as SGHTA and CDR2 as FQGNSA. Here the CDR3 reads CASSARQGRHSPLHF. The CDR3 nucleotides are TGTGCCAGCAGCGCAAGACAGGGTCGGCATTCACCCCTCCACTTT.

This sequence joins TRBV9 and TRBJ2-1; D is possibly TRBD2 (5 bases). V lost 6 bases and J 4 bases, leaving 14 bases between the germline ends. Germline V gives CDR1 SGDLS, CDR2 YYNGEE. CDR3 length: 14 amino acids. The CDR3 region has the DNA TGTGCCAGCACCCCCCCCCGGGGATACAATGAGCAGTTCTTC. Translating gives CASTPPRGYNEQFF.

The CDR3 DNA reads TGCGCCAGCAGCCGGGGGGATAAGCTGGCTTTCTTT. Translation: CASSRGDKLAFF. The chain has TRBV5-1 and TRBJ1-1; D is perhaps TRBD1 (5 bases). The CDR3 has 12 amino acids. Trimming pared 4 bases from V and 11 bases from J, leaving 15 bases between. Germline V gives CDR1 SGHRS, CDR2 YFSETQ.

V and J are TRBV28 and TRBJ2-5; TRBD1 matches at 8 bases. The CDR3 consists of 16 residues. V lost 5 bases and J lost 5; bases outside the gene matches: 13. Germline-derived CDR1 and CDR2 are MDHEN and SYDVKM. Here the CDR3 DNA reads TGTGCCAGCAGTGCTCGCCCCGGGACAGGAGGGGAGACCCAGTACTTC. It specifies CASSARPGTGGETQYF.

This clone was seen only once. The V gene is TRBV7-8, the J gene TRBJ2-5; D might be TRBD2 (5 bases). The DNA end is a closer match to TRBJ2-7, so the J assignment may be wrong. The germline V gene encodes CDR1 SGHVS and CDR2 FQNEAQ. The CDR3 is 17 residues long. The CDR3, as DNA: TGTGCCAGCAGCTTAGGAGGGTTGGCTAGCTTATTGGACGAGCAGTACTTC. Encoded protein: CASSLGGLASLLDEQYF.

The rearrangement uses TRBV30 and TRBJ1-2; D may be TRBD1 (6 bases). The V gene's germline CDR1 is GTSNPN and CDR2 SVGIG (reference sequence). The CDR3 has 16 amino acids. V was clipped by 0 bases and J by 2 bases, with 16 bases between them. The CDR3 loop reads CAWSVMSTGRNYGYTF. The CDR3 DNA sequence: TGTGCCTGGAGTGTAATGAGTACAGGGCGGAACTATGGCTACACCTTC.

The chain has TRBV13 and TRBJ2-5; D is uncertain. In germline, CDR1 is PRHDT, CDR2 FYEKMQ (reference sequence). This CDR3 has 13 amino acids. Trimming shortened V by 5 bases and J by 0 bases, and 7 bases separated the two germline ends. CDR3 amino acids: CASSPLNQETQYF. The DNA of the CDR3 is TGTGCCAGCAGCCCCTTAAACCAAGAGACCCAGTACTTC.

The rearrangement links TRBV4-1 to TRBJ1-1; possibly TRBD1 for D (5 bases). V was pared by 0 bases and J by 3 bases, with 11 bases between. Per the germline V gene, CDR1 is MGHRA and CDR2 is YSYEKL. This CDR3 contains 15 residues. The chain's CDR3 is CASSQDGHIDTEAFF. For the CDR3, the DNA is TGCGCCAGCAGCCAAGATGGACACATAGACACTGAAGCTTTCTTT.

The gene calls are TRBV5-1 and TRBJ2-5; 7 bases map to TRBD1. The trim removed 4 bases at V and 5 bases at J, leaving 14 bases unmatched. Germline V gene data show CDR1 as SGHRS and CDR2 as YFSETQ. The CDR3 is made up of 16 amino acids. In DNA form, the CDR3 reads TGCGCCAGCAGCCTTATGGAACAGGGGTCGGGGGAGACCCAGTACTTC. Protein: CASSLMEQGSGETQYF.

Only a few counts were recorded for this clone. The V gene is TRBV2, the J gene TRBJ1-5, with a tentative D call TRBD1 (5 bases). The V gene lost 6 bases and the J gene lost 3 bases, with 18 bases spanning the gap. The germline gives CDR1 SNHLY, CDR2 FYNNEI. This CDR3 is built from 16 residues. Here the CDR3 reads CASRRDQGSPNQPQHF. The CDR3 region has the DNA TGTGCCAGCAGGCGCGATCAGGGTTCCCCCAATCAGCCCCAGCATTTT.

CDR3 sequence: CASSPPRAGGHKNIQYF. DNA for the CDR3: TGTGCCAGCAGCCCTCCCCGGGCGGGGGGACACAAAAACATTCAGTACTTC. The chain uses TRBV9 and TRBJ2-4; 8 bases fit TRBD2. Germline lookup yields CDR1 SGDLS and CDR2 YYNGEE. V lost 4 bases to trimming and J lost 3 bases; unmatched junction nucleotides: 12. CDR3 length: 17 amino acids.

The V gene is TRBV5-5, the J gene TRBJ1-3; D is unresolved. The germline gives CDR1 SGHKS, CDR2 YYEKEE (reference sequence). V dropped 0 bases and J dropped 0 bases, with 4 bases sitting between them. The CDR3 extends over 14 amino acids. This chain's CDR3 is CASSLDSSGNTIYF. Here the CDR3 DNA reads TGTGCCAGCAGCTTGGACAGCTCTGGAAACACCATATATTTT. The variable domain in full, completed from reference TRBV5-5 and TRBJ1-3, reads DAGVTQSPTHLIKTRGQQVTLRCSPISGHKSVSWYQQVLGQGPQFIFQYYEKEERGRGNFPDRFSARQFPNYSSELNVNALLLGDSALYLCASSLDSSGNTIYFGEGSWLTVV.

The chain couples TRBV28 to TRBJ2-7; the match to TRBD1 covers 7 bases. The V segment lost 7 bases and the J segment 3 bases; nucleotides outside the gene matches: 9. Germline lookup yields CDR1 MDHEN and CDR2 SYDVKM. CDR3 length equals 14 residues. CDR3 DNA: TGTGCCAGCAATCCGGGACAGCTACTCTACGAGCAGTACTTC. Protein sequence: CASNPGQLLYEQYF.

The chain recombines TRBV9 with TRBJ2-5; 9 nucleotides align to TRBD2. Losses at the gene ends were 0 bases for V and 5 bases for J; bases not matched to a gene: 8. The germline CDR1 and CDR2 sequences are SGDLS and YYNGEE. The CDR3 is made up of 16 amino acids. In DNA form, the CDR3 reads TGTGCCAGCAGCGTAGGTGGAGCGGGGGGCTTGGAGACCCAGTACTTC. It yields the protein CASSVGGAGGLETQYF.

The rearrangement links TRBV5-1 to TRBJ2-7; D call uncertain. The CDR3 is made up of 17 amino acids. Trimming removed 1 base at V and 3 bases at J, with 20 bases between. Germline lookup yields CDR1 SGHRS and CDR2 YFSETQ. CDR3 sequence reads: CASSLNLVGRLGYEQYF. The CDR3 bases are TGCGCCAGCAGCTTGAATTTGGTGGGCCGTTTAGGCTACGAGCAGTACTTC.

Note on this clone: Other nucleotide sequences from this sample produce the same CDR3. The chain uses TRBV6-1 and TRBJ1-1, with D unclear. The length of the CDR3 is 14 residues. V was cut by 1 base and J by 0 bases, with 6 bases left in between. The V gene's germline CDR1 is MNHNS and CDR2 SASEGT. DNA of the CDR3: TGTGCCAGCAGTGAAGGGCACCTGAACACTGAAGCTTTCTTT. Protein product: CASSEGHLNTEAFF.

This chain joins TRBV6-5 and TRBJ1-3; D gene uncertain. V was trimmed by 0 bases and J by 0 bases, leaving 9 bases between them. The CDR3 is 16 residues long. Per the germline V gene, CDR1 is MNHEY and CDR2 is SVGAGI. CDR3 in amino acids: CASSYSNSHSGNTIYF. In DNA form, the CDR3 reads TGTGCCAGCAGTTACTCGAACAGTCACTCTGGAAACACCATATATTTT.

The chain is built from TRBV28 and TRBJ1-5; D might be TRBD1 (5 bases). CDR3 length: 16 amino acids. Per germline, CDR1 MDHEN and CDR2 SYDVKM. Trimming cost V 6 bases and J 2 bases, with 17 bases left between them. The CDR3 is CASSTGQTTGNQPQHF. CDR3 nucleotides: TGTGCCAGCAGCACAGGTCAAACTACGGGCAATCAGCCCCAGCATTTT.

Worth noting for this clone: The junction shows a germline mismatch at one end, possibly a read error. The chain combines TRBV4-1 with TRBJ1-2; TRBD1 agrees at 9 bases. CDR3 length: 14 amino acids. Germline V gives CDR1 MGHRA, CDR2 YSYEKL. The CDR3 coding sequence is TGCGCCGGCAGCCGTCCGGGACAGGGTGGCGGCTACACCTTC. It encodes CAGSRPGQGGGYTF.